The clone carrying this T cell receptor beta chain turned up a few times. Its specificity is unknown. Germline-derived CDR1 and CDR2 are DFQATT and SNEGSKA (reference sequence). The CDR3 totals 14 residues. Germline trimming cut 3 bases from V and 1 base from J; bases unmatched to any gene: 6. The data derive from a study of T-cell reconstitution after alpha-beta-depleted transplantation in children. Study-level results: Diversity of TCRbeta at day 60 was high in some patients, arising from surviving recipient T cells and thymic progenitors. About two months after transplant, alpha-beta T cells reportedly came from several hundred expanded graft clones. After one year, T-cell counts and TCRbeta diversity mostly came from new T cells.

Preparing the TCRbeta library involved the use of unique molecular identifiers. Each CDR3 protein is one row after TCRdb ran MiXCR on the PCR reads. The sample lists hundreds of thousands of distinct CDR3 sequences, around 8.4% occurring once. The TCR sequence derives from a male patient between 2 and 10 years old who had a stem cell transplant for acute myeloid leukemia, so the T cells may come from the graft donor. The sample consisted of PBMCs, mostly from graft donor cells, taken 360 days after TCRalphabeta/CD19-depleted stem cell transplant. The rearrangement joins TRBV20-1 to TRBJ2-7, with TRBD2 matching 7 bases. CDR3 region: CSARSASGSYEQYF. The CDR3 DNA sequence: TGCAGTGCTAGGTCCGCTAGCGGTTCCTACGAGCAGTACTTC.